This T cell receptor beta chain was observed in a study of T cells after posttransplantation cyclophosphamide. General study points: TRB clonality was highly associated with recipient CMV seropositivity and reactivation. Blood and skin or GI T cell repertoires showed limited TRB overlap. Later post-transplant blood repertoires were often dominated by donor CD8+ memory clones.

Remarks on this clone: Antigen unknown.

CDR3 size: 12 residues. Trimming took off 3 bases at V and 3 bases at J, with 7 bases between the two ends. Germline CDR1 and CDR2: SQVTM and ANQGSEA. Sequencing used immunoSEQ multiplex PCR; TCRdb keeps in-frame clones, though not all of them. The sample yields more than 20,000 clones, roughly 67% seen once. The sequenced material came from memory CD4+ T cells sorted from PBMCs. The TCR comes from a woman aged 60-75 years in good health, CMV-negative, and a related stem cell transplant donor. The chain combines TRBV29-1 with TRBJ2-3; possibly TRBD2 for D (6 bases). CDR3 sequence (DNA): TGCAGCGTTGAGGAGGGTACAGATACGCAGTATTTT. Translating gives CSVEEGTDTQYF.